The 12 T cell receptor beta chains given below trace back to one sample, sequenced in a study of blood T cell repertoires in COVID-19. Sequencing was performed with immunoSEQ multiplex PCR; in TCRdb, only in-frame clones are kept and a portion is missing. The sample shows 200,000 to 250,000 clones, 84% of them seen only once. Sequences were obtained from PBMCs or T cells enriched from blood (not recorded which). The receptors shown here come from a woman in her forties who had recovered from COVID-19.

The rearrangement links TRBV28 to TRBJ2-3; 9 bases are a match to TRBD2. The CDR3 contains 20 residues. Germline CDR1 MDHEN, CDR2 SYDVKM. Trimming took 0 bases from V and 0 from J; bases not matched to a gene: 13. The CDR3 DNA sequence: TGTGCCAGCAGTTTATGGGCGCGGGAGGGCCCCGAAACTAGCACAGATACGCAGTATTTT. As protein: CASSLWAREGPETSTDTQYF.

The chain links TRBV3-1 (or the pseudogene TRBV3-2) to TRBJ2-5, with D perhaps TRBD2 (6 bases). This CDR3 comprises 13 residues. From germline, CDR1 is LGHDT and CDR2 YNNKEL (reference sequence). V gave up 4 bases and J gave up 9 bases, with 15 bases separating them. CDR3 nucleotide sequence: TGTGCCAGCAGCCTTAGCGGCAGGGTGGCCCAGTACTTC. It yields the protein CASSLSGRVAQYF.

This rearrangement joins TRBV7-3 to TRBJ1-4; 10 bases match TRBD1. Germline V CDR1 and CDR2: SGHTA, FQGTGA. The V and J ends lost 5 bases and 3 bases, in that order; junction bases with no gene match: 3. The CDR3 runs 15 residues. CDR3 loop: CASSPTGGPNEKLFF. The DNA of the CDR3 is TGTGCCAGCAGCCCGACAGGGGGCCCTAATGAAAAACTGTTTTTT.

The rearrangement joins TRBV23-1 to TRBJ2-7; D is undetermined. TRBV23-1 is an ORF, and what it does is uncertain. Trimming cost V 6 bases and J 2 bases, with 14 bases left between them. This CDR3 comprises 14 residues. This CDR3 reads CASSAQVPPYEQYV. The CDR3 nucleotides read TGCGCCAGCAGCGCCCAGGTCCCACCCTACGAGCAGTACGTC.

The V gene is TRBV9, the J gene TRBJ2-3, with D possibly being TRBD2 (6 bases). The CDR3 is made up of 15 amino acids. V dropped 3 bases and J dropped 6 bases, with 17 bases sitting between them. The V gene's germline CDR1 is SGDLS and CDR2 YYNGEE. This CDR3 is CASSAAAGSSDTQYF. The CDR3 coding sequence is TGTGCCAGCAGCGCCGCGGCCGGGAGTTCCGATACGCAGTATTTT.

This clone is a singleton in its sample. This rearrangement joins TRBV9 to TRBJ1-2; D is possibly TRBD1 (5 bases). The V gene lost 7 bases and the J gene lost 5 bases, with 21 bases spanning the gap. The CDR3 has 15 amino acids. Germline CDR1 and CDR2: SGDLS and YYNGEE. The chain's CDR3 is CASSPSGDPGYGYTF. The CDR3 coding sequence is TGTGCCAGCTCCCCCTCGGGGGACCCAGGGTATGGCTACACCTTC.

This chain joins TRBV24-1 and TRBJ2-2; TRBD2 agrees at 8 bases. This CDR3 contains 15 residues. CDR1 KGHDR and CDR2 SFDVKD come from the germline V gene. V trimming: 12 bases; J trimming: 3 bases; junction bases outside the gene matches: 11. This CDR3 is CASSGGAPDTGELFF. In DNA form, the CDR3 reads TGTGCCTCGTCGGGGGGGGCACCGGACACCGGGGAGCTGTTTTTT.

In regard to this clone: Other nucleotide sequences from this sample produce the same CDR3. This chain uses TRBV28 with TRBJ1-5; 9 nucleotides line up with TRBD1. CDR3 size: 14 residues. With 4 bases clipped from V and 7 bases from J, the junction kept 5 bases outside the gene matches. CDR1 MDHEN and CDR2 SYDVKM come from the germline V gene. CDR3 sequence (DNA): TGTGCCAGCAGTTCGACAGGGGGGCGGCAGCCCCAGCATTTT. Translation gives CASSSTGGRQPQHF. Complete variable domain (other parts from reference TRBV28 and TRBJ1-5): DVKVTQSSRYLVKRTGEKVFLECVQDMDHENMFWYRQDPGLGLRLIYFSYDVKMKEKGDIPEGYSVSREKKERFSLILESASTNQTSMYLCASSSTGGRQPQHFGDGTRLSIL.

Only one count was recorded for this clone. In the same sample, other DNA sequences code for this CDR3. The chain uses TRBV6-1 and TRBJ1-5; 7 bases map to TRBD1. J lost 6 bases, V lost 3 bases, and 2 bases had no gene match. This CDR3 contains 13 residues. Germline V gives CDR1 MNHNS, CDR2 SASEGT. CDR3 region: CASSDQGGQPQHF. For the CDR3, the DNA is TGTGCCAGCAGTGATCAGGGGGGTCAGCCCCAGCATTTT.

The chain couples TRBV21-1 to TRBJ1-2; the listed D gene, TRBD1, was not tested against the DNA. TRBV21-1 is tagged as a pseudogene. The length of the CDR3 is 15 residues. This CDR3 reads CASRGGGQKNYGYTF. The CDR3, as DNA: TGTGCCAGCCGAGGGGGTGGACAGAAGAACTATGGCTACACCTTC.

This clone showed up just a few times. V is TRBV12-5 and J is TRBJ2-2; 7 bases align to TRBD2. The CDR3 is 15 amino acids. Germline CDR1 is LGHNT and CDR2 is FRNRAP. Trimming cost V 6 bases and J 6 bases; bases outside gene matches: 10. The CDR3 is CASGLVAGAAGELFF. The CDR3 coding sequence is TGTGCTAGTGGCCTGGTCGCGGGAGCTGCCGGGGAGCTGTTTTTT. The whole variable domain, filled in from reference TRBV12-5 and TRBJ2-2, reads DARVTQTPRHKVTEMGQEVTMRCQPILGHNTVFWYRQTMMQGLELLAYFRNRAPLDDSGMPKDRFSAEMPDATLATLKIQPSEPRDSAVYFCASGLVAGAAGELFFGEGSRLTVL.

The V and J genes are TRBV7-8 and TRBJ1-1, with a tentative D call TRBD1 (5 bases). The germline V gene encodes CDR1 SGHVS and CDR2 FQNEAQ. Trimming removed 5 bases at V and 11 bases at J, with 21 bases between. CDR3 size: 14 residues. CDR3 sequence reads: CASSPLRTDSGAFF. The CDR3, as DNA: TGTGCCAGCAGCCCACTACGGACCGACAGTGGGGCTTTCTTT.